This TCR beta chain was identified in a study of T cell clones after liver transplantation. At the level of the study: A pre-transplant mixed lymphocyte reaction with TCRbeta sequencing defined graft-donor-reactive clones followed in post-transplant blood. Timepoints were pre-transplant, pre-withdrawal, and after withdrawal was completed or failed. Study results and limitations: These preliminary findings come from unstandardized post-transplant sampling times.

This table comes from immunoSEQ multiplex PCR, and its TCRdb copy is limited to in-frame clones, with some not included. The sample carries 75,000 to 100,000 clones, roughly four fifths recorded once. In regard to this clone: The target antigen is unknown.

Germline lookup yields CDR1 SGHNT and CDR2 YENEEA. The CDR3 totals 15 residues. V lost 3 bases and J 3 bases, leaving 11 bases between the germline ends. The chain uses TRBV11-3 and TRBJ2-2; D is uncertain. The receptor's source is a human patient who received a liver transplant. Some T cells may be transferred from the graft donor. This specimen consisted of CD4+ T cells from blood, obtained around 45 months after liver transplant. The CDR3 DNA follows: TGTGCCAGCAGCTTGGGGATAGGAGACACCGGGGAGCTGTTTTTT. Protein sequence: CASSLGIGDTGELFF.